This T cell receptor beta chain was identified in a study of T cell responses to AZD1222 COVID-19 vaccine. Repertoires were generated with immunoSEQ multiplex PCR, while TCRdb's copy carries only in-frame clones and drops some. The sample has 95,000 to 120,000 clones, approximately 86% seen once. This clone is a singleton in its sample. Germline assignment: CDR1 MNHEY and CDR2 SMNVEV (reference sequence). The CDR3 runs 16 residues. With 6 bases removed from V and 3 bases from J, the gap between germline ends came to 19 bases. The starting material was peripheral blood, obtained on day 0 of AZD1222 vaccination. The sequence was collected from an adult in good health. The chain carries TRBV27 and TRBJ2-3, with D perhaps assigned TRBD1 or TRBD2 (6 bases each). CDR3: CASSPGLSGATDTQYF. The CDR3 DNA reads TGTGCCAGCAGCCCGGGACTTTCGGGGGCTACAGATACGCAGTATTTT.